This T cell receptor beta chain is from a study of blood T cell repertoires in COVID-19. Study-wide background: Acute-phase and convalescent COVID-19 samples originated in the United States, Italy and Spain. In each case, the material was cDNA or gDNA derived from T cells, B-cell-depleted T cells, or PBMCs.

The authors' processing: How many nucleated cells were present was estimated from reference gene primer amplification. Profiling relied on immunoSEQ multiplex PCR, and the TCRdb table lists in-frame clones only, not all of them. That table furnishes V, J and clone size, whereas the DNA furnished D and trimming. The sample lists about 43,000 clones; roughly nine tenths were seen once. Germline V gene lookup returns CDR1 KGHDR and CDR2 SFDVKD. The CDR3 has 16 amino acids. The V and J ends lost 3 bases and 7 bases respectively, with 19 bases between them. This receptor was taken from a woman at least 80 years old with active COVID-19. The genes are TRBV24-1 and TRBJ2-3, with D perhaps TRBD2 (7 bases). The material sequenced was peripheral blood. CDR3 amino acids: CATSDNLAGALNTQYF. DNA of the CDR3: TGTGCCACCAGTGATAACCTGGCGGGGGCCCTGAATACGCAGTATTTT.